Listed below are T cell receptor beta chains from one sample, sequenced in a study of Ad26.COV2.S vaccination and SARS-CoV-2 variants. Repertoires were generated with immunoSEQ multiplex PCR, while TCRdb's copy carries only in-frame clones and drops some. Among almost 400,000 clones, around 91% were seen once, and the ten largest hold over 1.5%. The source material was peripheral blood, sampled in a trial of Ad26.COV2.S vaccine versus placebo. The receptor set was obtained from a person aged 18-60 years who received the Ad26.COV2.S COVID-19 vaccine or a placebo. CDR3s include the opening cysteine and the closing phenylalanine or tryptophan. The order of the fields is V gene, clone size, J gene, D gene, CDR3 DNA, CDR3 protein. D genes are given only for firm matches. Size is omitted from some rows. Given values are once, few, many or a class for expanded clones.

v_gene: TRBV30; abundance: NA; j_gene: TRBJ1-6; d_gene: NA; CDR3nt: TGTGCCTGGAGGGATAGTTCCTATAATTCACCCCTCCACTTT; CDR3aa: CAWRDSSYNSPLHF
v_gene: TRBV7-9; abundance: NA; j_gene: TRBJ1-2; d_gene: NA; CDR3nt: TGTGCCAGCAGCTTATCCCAGGGCTCAAGTTACTATGGCTACACCTTC; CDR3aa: CASSLSQGSSYYGYTF
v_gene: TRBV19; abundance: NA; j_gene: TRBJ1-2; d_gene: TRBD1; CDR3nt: TGTGCCAGTAGTCCCGGGACAGGGGGAATCTTCTATGGCTACACCTTC; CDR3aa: CASSPGTGGIFYGYTF
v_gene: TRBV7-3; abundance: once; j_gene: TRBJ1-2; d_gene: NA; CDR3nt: TGTGCCAGCAGCTTAAAGGGGGGCTATGGCTACACCTTC; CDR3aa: CASSLKGGYGYTF
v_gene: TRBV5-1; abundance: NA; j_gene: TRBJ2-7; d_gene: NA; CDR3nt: TGCGCCAGCAGCTTGGACTACGAGCAGTACTTC; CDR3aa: CASSLDYEQYF
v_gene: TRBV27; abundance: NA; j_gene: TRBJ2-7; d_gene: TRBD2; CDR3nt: TGTGCCAGCAGTTTGGATCTAGCGGGAGCCTACGAGCAGTACTTC; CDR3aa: CASSLDLAGAYEQYF
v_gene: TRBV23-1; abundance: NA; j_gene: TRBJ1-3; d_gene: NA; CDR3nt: TGCGCCAGCAGTCAAGGACGGAACAGCTCTGGAAACACCATATATTTT; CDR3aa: CASSQGRNSSGNTIYF
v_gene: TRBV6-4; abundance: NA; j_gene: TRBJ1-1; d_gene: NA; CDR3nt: TGTGCCAGCAGTGACTCGGGACACACTGAAGCTTTCTTT; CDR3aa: CASSDSGHTEAFF
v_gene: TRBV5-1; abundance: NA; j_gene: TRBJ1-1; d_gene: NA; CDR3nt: TGCGCCAGCAGCCTAGGGATTATGAACACTGAAGCTTTCTTT; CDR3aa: CASSLGIMNTEAFF
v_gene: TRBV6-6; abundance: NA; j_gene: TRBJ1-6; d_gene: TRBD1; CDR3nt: TGTGCCAGCAGCCTCCCGGACAGGGGGACACCCCTCCACTTT; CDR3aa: CASSLPDRGTPLHF
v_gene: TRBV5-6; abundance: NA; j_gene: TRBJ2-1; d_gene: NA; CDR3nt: TGTGCCAGCAGCGTATGGACTGTCTTGGGGAATGAGCAGTTCTTC; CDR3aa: CASSVWTVLGNEQFF
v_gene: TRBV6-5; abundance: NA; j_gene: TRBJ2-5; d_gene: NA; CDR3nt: TGTGCCAGCAGCACCTGGGGGAGTCAAGAGACCCAGTACTTC; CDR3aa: CASSTWGSQETQYF
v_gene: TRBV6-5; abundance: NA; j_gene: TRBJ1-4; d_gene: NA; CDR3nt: TGTGCCAGCAGTTACTCTTCAGGGATGTCGAATGAAAAACTGTTTTTT; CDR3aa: CASSYSSGMSNEKLFF
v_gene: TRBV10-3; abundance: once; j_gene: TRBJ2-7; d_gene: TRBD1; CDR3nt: TGTGCCATCAGTGAACAGGGGCTCCACGAGCAGTACTTC; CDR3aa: CAISEQGLHEQYF
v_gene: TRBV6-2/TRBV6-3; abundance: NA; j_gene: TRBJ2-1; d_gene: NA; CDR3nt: TGTGCCAGCAGTTACCAGGGGGGGGCCTACAATGAGCAGTTCTTC; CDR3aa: CASSYQGGAYNEQFF
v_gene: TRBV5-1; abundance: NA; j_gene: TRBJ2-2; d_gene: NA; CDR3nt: TGCGCCAGCGAACTTCTCGGGGAAACCGGGGAGCTGTTTTTT; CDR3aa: CASELLGETGELFF
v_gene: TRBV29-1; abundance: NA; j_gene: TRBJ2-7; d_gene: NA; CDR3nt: TGCAGCGTTGTCACGAGGGCTGGGTACGAGCAGTACTTC; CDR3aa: CSVVTRAGYEQYF
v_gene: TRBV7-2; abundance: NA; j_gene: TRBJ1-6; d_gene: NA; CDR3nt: TGTGCCAGCACGACAGAAGTCGGATCACCCCTCCACTTT; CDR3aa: CASTTEVGSPLHF
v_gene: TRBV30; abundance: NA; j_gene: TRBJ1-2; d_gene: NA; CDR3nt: TGTGCCTGGAGTGGCGCCTATGGCTACACCTTC; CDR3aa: CAWSGAYGYTF
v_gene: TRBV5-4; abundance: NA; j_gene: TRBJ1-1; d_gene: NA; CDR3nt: TGTGCCAGCAGCTTGGAGGGGGTTAACACTGAAGCTTTCTTT; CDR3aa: CASSLEGVNTEAFF
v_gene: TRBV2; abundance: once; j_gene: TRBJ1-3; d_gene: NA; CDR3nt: TGTGCCAGCAGATACGACTCTGGAAACACCATATATTTT; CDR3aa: CASRYDSGNTIYF
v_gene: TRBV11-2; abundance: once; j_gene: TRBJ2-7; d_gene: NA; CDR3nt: TGTGCCAGCAGCGGACATTACGAGCAGTACTTC; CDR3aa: CASSGHYEQYF
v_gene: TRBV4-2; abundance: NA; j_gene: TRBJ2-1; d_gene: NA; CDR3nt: TGTGCCAGCAGCCAAGATGGGTGGAGTTACAATGAGCAGTTCTTC; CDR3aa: CASSQDGWSYNEQFF
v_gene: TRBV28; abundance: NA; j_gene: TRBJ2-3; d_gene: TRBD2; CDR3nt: TGTGCCAGCAGCCATTCCTATGGACTAGCGCGATTCACAGATACGCAGTATTTT; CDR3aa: CASSHSYGLARFTDTQYF
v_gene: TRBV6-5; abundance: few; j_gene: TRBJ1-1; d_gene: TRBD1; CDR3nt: TGTGCCAGCAGTTACCCCCCAGGGGGCACTGAAGCTTTCTTT; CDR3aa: CASSYPPGGTEAFF
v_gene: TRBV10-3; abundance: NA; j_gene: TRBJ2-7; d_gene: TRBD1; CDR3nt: TGTGCCATCACCCCAGGGGGGACAGGAGGCCACGAGCAGTACTTC; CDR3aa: CAITPGGTGGHEQYF
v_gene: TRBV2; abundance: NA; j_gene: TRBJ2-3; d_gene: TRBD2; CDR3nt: TGTGCCAGCAGCGCCGGGACTAGCGGGAGAGGCACAGATACGCAGTATTTT; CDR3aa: CASSAGTSGRGTDTQYF
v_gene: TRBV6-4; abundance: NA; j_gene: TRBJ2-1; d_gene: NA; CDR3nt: TGTGCCAGCAGTGACTCTAGTTACAATGAGCAGTTCTTC; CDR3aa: CASSDSSYNEQFF
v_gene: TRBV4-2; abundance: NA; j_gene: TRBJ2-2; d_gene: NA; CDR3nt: TGTGCCAGCAGCCAAGAGAAGGGTAACACCGGGGAGCTGTTTTTT; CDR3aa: CASSQEKGNTGELFF
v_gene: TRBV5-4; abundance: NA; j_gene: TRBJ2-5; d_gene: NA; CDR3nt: TGTGCCAGCAGCTCGGACATCTTGCAAGAGACCCAGTACTTC; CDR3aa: CASSSDILQETQYF
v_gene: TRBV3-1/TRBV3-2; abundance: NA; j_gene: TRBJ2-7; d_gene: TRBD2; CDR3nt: TGTGCCAGCAGCCCTGCTCCGGGACTAGCGACATACGAGCAGTACTTC; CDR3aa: CASSPAPGLATYEQYF
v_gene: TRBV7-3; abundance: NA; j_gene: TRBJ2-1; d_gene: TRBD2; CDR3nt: TGTGCCAGCAGCTTGAAAGCGGGAGAGCAGTTCTTC; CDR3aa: CASSLKAGEQFF
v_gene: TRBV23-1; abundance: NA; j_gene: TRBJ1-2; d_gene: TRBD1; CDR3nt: TGCGCCAGCAGCCTACAAATTATTCTACCCGGGACAGAAGACTATGGCTACACCTTC; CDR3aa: CASSLQIILPGTEDYGYTF
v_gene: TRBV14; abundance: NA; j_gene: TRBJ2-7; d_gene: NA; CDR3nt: TGTGCCAGCAGCCAAAGAAGGGGCGGAGGCGAGCAGTACTTC; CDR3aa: CASSQRRGGGEQYF
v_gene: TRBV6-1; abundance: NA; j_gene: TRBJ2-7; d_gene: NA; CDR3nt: TGTGCCAGCAGTGAACAGGGGGGGTGGGAGCAGTACTTC; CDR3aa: CASSEQGGWEQYF
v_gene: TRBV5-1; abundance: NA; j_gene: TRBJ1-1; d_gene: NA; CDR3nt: TGCGCCAGCAGCTTAGAGGGGAGACCTGCTGAAGCTTTCTTT; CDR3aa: CASSLEGRPAEAFF
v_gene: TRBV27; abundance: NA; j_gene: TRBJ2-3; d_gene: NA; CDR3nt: TGTGCCAGCAGGACAGGTCCAGATACGCAGTATTTT; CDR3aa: CASRTGPDTQYF
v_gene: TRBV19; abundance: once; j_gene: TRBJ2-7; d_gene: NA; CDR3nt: TGTGCCAGTAGCAAAGACAGGTTCTACGAGCAGTACTTC; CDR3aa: CASSKDRFYEQYF
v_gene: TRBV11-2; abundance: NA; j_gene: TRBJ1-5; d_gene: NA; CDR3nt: TGTGCCAGCAGCCAATATACGGGGGTAGGAAATCAGCCCCAGCATTTT; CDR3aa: CASSQYTGVGNQPQHF
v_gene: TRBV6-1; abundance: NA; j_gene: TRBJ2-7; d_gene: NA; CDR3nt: TGTGCCAGCAGTGAAGAAGATCACAGGCGATTCTCCTACGAGCAGTACTTC; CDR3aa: CASSEEDHRRFSYEQYF
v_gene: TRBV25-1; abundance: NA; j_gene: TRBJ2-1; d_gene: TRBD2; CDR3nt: TGTGCCAGCAGTCCCCCAACTAGCGTCAATGAGCAGTTCTTC; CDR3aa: CASSPPTSVNEQFF
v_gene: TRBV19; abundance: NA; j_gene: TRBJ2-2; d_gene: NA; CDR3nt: TGTGCCAGTAGTGGGGGCGGCGGGGCGAACACCGGGGAGCTGTTTTTT; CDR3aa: CASSGGGGANTGELFF
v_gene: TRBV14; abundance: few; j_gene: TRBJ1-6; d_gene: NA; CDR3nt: TGTGCCAGCAGCCAAGTTCAGGGAAATAATTCACCCCTCCACTTT; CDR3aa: CASSQVQGNNSPLHF
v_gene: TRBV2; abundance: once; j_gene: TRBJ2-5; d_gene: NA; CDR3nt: TGTGCCAGCAGTGAAGCGGCTGGTGGGACCCAGTACTTC; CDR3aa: CASSEAAGGTQYF
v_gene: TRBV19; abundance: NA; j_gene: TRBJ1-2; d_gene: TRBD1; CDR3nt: TGTGCCAGTAGTAGACCCACAGGGGGGAACTATGGCTACACCTTC; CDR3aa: CASSRPTGGNYGYTF
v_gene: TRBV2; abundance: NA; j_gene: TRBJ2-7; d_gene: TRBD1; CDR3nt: TGTGCCAGCAGCCGGGACAGGCACTACGAGCAGTACTTC; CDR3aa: CASSRDRHYEQYF
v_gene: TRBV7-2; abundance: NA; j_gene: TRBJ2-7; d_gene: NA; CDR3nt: TGTGCCAGCAGATACCGGGACGGACCCTACGAGCAGTACTTC; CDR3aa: CASRYRDGPYEQYF
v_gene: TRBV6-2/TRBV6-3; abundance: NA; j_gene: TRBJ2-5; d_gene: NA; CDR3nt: TGTGCCAGCAGTTACCCGGACATTACGGGGACCCAGTACTTC; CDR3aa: CASSYPDITGTQYF
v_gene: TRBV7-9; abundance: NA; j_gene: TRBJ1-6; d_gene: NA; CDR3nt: TGTGCCAGCAGCGAGGGAGCGGGAAATTCACCCCTCCACTTT; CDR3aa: CASSEGAGNSPLHF
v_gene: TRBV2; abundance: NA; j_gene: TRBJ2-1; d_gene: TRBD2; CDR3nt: TGTGCCAGCAGTGTTCTAGCGGGAGATAGGAATGAGCAGTTCTTC; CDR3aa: CASSVLAGDRNEQFF
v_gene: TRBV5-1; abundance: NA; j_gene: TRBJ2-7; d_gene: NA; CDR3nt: TGCGCCAGCAGCTTTCAGGGATACTACGAGCAGTACTTC; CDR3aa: CASSFQGYYEQYF
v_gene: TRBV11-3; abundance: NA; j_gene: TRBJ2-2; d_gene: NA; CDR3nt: TGTGCCAGCACCGCTAGCTCGAACACCGGGGAGCTGTTTTTT; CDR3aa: CASTASSNTGELFF
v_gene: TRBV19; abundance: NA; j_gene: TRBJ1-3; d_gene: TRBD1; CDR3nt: TGTGCCAGTAGTAGCACAGGGGCTGGAAACACCATATATTTT; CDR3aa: CASSSTGAGNTIYF